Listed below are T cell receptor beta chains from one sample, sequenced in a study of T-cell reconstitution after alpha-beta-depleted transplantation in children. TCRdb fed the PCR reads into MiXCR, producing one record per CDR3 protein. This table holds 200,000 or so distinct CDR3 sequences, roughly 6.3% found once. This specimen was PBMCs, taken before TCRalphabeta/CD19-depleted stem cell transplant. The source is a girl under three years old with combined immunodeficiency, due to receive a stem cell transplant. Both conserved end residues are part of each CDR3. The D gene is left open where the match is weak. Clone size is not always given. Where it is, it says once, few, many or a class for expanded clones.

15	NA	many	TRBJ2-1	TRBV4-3	TGCGCCAGCAGCCGTTTGGTGGGAGAGAACAATGAGCAGTTCTTC	CASSRLVGENNEQFF
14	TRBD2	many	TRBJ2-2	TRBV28	TGTGCCGCTTCGGCTAGCGGGAGTACCGGGGAGCTGTTTTTT	CAASASGSTGELFF
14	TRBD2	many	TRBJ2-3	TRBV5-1	TGCGCCAGCAGCTGGACTAGTGAGGCAGATACGCAGTATTTT	CASSWTSEADTQYF
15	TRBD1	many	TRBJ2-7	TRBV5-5	TGTGCCAGCAACAAAATGGACAGGTGGGAGTACGAGCAGTACTTC	CASNKMDRWEYEQYF
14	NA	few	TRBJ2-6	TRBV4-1	TGCGCCAGCAGCAAGAGCTCTGGGGCCAACGTCCTGACTTTC	CASSKSSGANVLTF
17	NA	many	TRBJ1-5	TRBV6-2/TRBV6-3	TGTGCCAGCAGTTACCGCGCCGGGACCTATAGCAATCAGCCCCAGCATTTT	CASSYRAGTYSNQPQHF
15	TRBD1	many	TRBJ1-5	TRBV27	TGTGCCAGCAGTGCCGGACAGGGGGCGAGGCAGCCCCAGCATTTT	CASSAGQGARQPQHF
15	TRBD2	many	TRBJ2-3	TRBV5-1	TGCGCCAGCAGCCTCCCGCGGGAGGGGGCAGATACGCAGTATTTT	CASSLPREGADTQYF
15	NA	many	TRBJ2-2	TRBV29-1	TGCAGCGTTGAGAACGGGAATTCACCTACCGGGGAGCTGTTTTTT	CSVENGNSPTGELFF
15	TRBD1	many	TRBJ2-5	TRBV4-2	TGTGCCAGCAGCCGGTACCCGACAGGGGGCGAGACCCAGTACTTC	CASSRYPTGGETQYF
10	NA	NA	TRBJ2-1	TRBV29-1	TGCAGCGTTGAGGAGAGAGAGCAGTTCTTC	CSVEEREQFF
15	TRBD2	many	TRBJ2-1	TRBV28	TGTGCCAGCAATAAAGGACTAGCGGCTAACAATGAGCAGTTCTTC	CASNKGLAANNEQFF
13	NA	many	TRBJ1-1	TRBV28	TGTGCCAGCACCTTCCCCCGGGGCACTGAAGCTTTCTTT	CASTFPRGTEAFF
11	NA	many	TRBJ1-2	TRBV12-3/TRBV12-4	TGTGCCAGCGGGGCAGGCTATGGCTACACCTTC	CASGAGYGYTF
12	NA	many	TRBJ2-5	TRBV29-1	TGCAGCGTTCTTGACGCCCAAGAGACCCAGTACTTC	CSVLDAQETQYF
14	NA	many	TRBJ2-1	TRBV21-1	TGTGCCAGCAGCAACCAGGGTTATTACAATGAGCAGTTCTTC	CASSNQGYYNEQFF
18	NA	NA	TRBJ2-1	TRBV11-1	TGTGCCAGCAGTCAATTTCGGGGAGGGACAGGCCCCAGCAATGAGCAGTTCTTC	CASSQFRGGTGPSNEQFF
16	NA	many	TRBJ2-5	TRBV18	TGTGCCAGCTCACGACCCTCGGAGGGGGTCGAAGAGACCCAGTACTTC	CASSRPSEGVEETQYF
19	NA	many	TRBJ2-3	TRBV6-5	TGTGCCAGCAGTTACTCGGTCACTACCTTCCTGGGACTCACAGATACGCAGTATTTT	CASSYSVTTFLGLTDTQYF
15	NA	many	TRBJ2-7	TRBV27	TGTGCCAGCAGTCCGACGGGACAAAGCTTATACGAGCAGTACTTC	CASSPTGQSLYEQYF
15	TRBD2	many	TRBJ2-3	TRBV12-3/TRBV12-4	TGTGCCAGCAGCCACACTAGCGGGAGAGGGGATACGCAGTATTTT	CASSHTSGRGDTQYF
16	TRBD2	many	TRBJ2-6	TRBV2	TGTGCCAGCAGTGAACTCGCGGGGGCTGGGGCCAACGTCCTGACTTTC	CASSELAGAGANVLTF
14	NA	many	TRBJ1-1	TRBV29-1	TGCAGCGTTTATCGGGTCGGAGTGAACACTGAAGCTTTCTTT	CSVYRVGVNTEAFF
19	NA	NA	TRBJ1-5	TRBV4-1	TGCGCCAGCAGCCACGGGATCCTAAACCAGGGCCCCCTTTTCCAGCCCCAGCATTTT	CASSHGILNQGPLFQPQHF
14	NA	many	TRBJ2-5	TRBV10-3	TGTGCCATCAGTGAGGGTTGGAGGTTAGAGACCCAGTACTTC	CAISEGWRLETQYF
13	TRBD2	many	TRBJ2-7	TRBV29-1	TGCAGCGTTGGCAGAGCGGGGGGACGCGAGCAGTACTTC	CSVGRAGGREQYF